This TCR beta chain was profiled in a study of T cell changes during pregnancy in multiple sclerosis. Using immunoSEQ multiplex PCR, the repertoire was profiled, and TCRdb retains in-frame clones only, with some absent. The top ten hold around 10% of the sample, which has about 36,000 clones, 89% seen once. The CDR3 extends over 15 amino acids. Germline V gene data show CDR1 as LNHDA and CDR2 as SQIVND (reference sequence). V gave up 3 bases and J gave up 3 bases; unmatched junction bases: 6. The rearrangement joins TRBV19 to TRBJ1-1; TRBD1 aligns across 8 bases. The clonotype was recovered from a female donor with multiple sclerosis, enrolled in a pregnancy study. Here the sequenced sample was CD8+ T cells from peripheral blood mononuclear cells, taken in the third trimester of pregnancy. The CDR3 loop reads CASSIPQGAYTEAFF. CDR3 in DNA: TGTGCCAGTAGTATCCCCCAGGGGGCCTACACTGAAGCTTTCTTT.